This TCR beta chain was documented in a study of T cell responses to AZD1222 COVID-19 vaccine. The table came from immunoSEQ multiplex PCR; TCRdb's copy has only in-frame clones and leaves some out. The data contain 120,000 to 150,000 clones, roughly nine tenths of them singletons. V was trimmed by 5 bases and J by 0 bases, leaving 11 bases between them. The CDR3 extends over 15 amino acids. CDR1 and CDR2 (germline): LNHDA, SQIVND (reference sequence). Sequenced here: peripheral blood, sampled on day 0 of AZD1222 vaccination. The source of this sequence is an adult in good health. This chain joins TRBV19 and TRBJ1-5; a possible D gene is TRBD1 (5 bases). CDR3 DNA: TGTGCCAGTAGTCCCCGACAGAATAGCAATCAGCCCCAGCATTTT. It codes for CASSPRQNSNQPQHF. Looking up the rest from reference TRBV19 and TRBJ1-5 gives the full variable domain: DGGITQSPKYLFRKEGQNVTLSCEQNLNHDAMYWYRQDPGQGLRLIYYSQIVNDFQKGDIAEGYSVSREKKESFPLTVTSAQKNPTAFYLCASSPRQNSNQPQHFGDGTRLSIL.